These 12 T cell receptor beta chains originate from one sample sequenced in a study of technical replicates of blood from a few donors. Some clones are missing from TCRdb's copy, which holds only in-frame ones; the method was immunoSEQ multiplex PCR. The sample holds tens of thousands of clones, approximately 96% seen once. The material sequenced was T cells isolated from PBMCs. These receptors came from a human donor in good health.

The V call is TRBV30, the J call TRBJ2-7; no clear D gene. This CDR3 region has 12 residues. Germline V gives CDR1 GTSNPN, CDR2 SVGIG (reference sequence). Trimming removed 4 bases at V and 0 bases at J, with 7 bases between. The CDR3 loop reads CAWTPNSYEQYF. The CDR3, as DNA: TGTGCCTGGACTCCTAACTCCTACGAGCAGTACTTC.

The genes are TRBV29-1 and TRBJ2-4; the D gene is possibly TRBD2 (5 bases). There are 12 residues in the CDR3. The germline V gene encodes CDR1 SQVTM and CDR2 ANQGSEA. V was pared by 0 bases and J by 6 bases, with 6 bases between. CDR3 amino acids: CSVEDTRNIQYF. CDR3 in DNA: TGCAGCGTTGAAGATACTAGAAACATTCAGTACTTC. Supplemented by reference TRBV29-1 and TRBJ2-4, the full variable domain reads SAVISQKPSRDICQRGTSLTIQCQVDSQVTMMFWYRQQPGQSLTLIATANQGSEATYESGFVIDKFPISRPNLTFSTLTVSNMSPEDSSIYLCSVEDTRNIQYFGAGTRLSVL.

The chain couples TRBV7-3 to TRBJ2-1; D is perhaps TRBD2 (6 bases). V was shortened by 10 bases and J by 5 bases, with 15 bases between the two germline ends. The germline V gene has CDR1 SGHTA and CDR2 FQGTGA. This CDR3 has 13 amino acids. The CDR3: CATGLAGHNEQFF. CDR3 in DNA: TGTGCCACCGGCTTGGCGGGACACAATGAGCAGTTCTTC.

The rearrangement links TRBV9 to TRBJ2-1; tentative D call: TRBD2 (5 bases). The germline V gene has CDR1 SGDLS and CDR2 YYNGEE. V dropped 1 base and J dropped 4 bases, with 15 bases sitting between them. The CDR3 spans 16 residues. For the CDR3, the DNA is TGTGCCAGCAGCGTATCGCTGTACGGGGATTACAATGAGCAGTTCTTC. It translates to CASSVSLYGDYNEQFF.

The chain employs TRBV19 and TRBJ2-1; no definite D call. Deletions cut 1 base from V and 3 bases from J, with 10 bases between. Germline assignment: CDR1 LNHDA and CDR2 SQIVND (reference sequence). The length of the CDR3 is 15 residues. The CDR3 loop is CASSIGGRVYNEQFF. In nucleotides, the CDR3 is TGTGCCAGTAGTATAGGCGGTCGGGTCTACAATGAGCAGTTCTTC.

The V gene is TRBV7-3, the J gene TRBJ2-3, with 10 positions matching TRBD2. This CDR3 region has 16 residues. Germline V CDR1 and CDR2: SGHTA, FQGTGA. Trimming at V came to 1 base and at J to 3 bases, leaving 4 bases not matched to a gene. The CDR3 loop reads CASSLRPSGSTDTQYF. CDR3 in DNA: TGTGCCAGCAGCTTAAGGCCTAGCGGGAGTACAGATACGCAGTATTTT.

The rearrangement links TRBV19 to TRBJ2-7, with a weak D call TRBD1 (5 bases). There are 13 residues in the CDR3. The germline V gene encodes CDR1 LNHDA and CDR2 SQIVND (reference sequence). Trimming removed 5 bases from V and 3 bases from J, with 11 bases in between. The CDR3: CASSPQGIYEQYF. DNA of the CDR3: TGTGCCAGTAGTCCCCAGGGTATCTACGAGCAGTACTTC.

This clone has a single count. The rearrangement uses TRBV28 and TRBJ1-2, with 7 positions matching TRBD1. Germline V CDR1 and CDR2: MDHEN, SYDVKM. This CDR3 contains 15 residues. Trimming removed 0 bases from V and 8 bases from J; junction bases left unmatched: 9. The CDR3 sequence: CASSLWTGHVGGYTF. CDR3 DNA: TGTGCCAGCAGTTTATGGACAGGGCATGTTGGGGGCTACACCTTC.

The rearrangement uses TRBV6-5 and TRBJ2-2; D may be TRBD1 (6 bases). The V gene's germline CDR1 is MNHEY and CDR2 SVGAGI. V gave up 6 bases and J gave up 7 bases, with 15 bases separating them. This CDR3 spans 14 amino acids. Here the CDR3 reads CASRTQGQSGELFF. Here the CDR3 DNA reads TGTGCCAGCAGAACACAGGGTCAAAGCGGGGAGCTGTTTTTT.

The chain links TRBV7-9 to TRBJ2-5; TRBD2 matches 7 bases. CDR1 is SEHNR and CDR2 is FQNEAQ in the germline V gene (reference sequence). The CDR3 contains 14 residues. V gave up 1 base and J gave up 5 bases; unmatched junction bases: 4. The CDR3 DNA sequence: TGTGCCAGCAGCTTAGAGGGACTAAGGGAGACCCAGTACTTC. Amino acid sequence: CASSLEGLRETQYF.

This clone appeared a single time. This chain connects TRBV19 to TRBJ2-5; D not resolved. The germline V and J ends were trimmed by 4 bases and 1 base, with 7 bases remaining between them. Germline-derived CDR1 and CDR2 are LNHDA and SQIVND (reference sequence). The CDR3 is made up of 13 amino acids. For the CDR3, the DNA is TGTGCCAGTAGTAAGACAAGCCAAGAGACCCAGTACTTC. It is translated as CASSKTSQETQYF.

The chain has TRBV14 and TRBJ1-1, with D tentatively TRBD1 (5 bases). Trimming cost V 0 bases and J 4 bases, with 15 bases left between them. The CDR3 runs 16 residues. Germline V gene lookup returns CDR1 SGHDN and CDR2 FVKESK. As DNA, the CDR3 is TGTGCCAGCAGCCAAGAAAGGGGATTTAGAAGCACTGAAGCTTTCTTT. This codes for CASSQERGFRSTEAFF.